Listed here are 22 T cell receptor beta chains from one sample, sequenced in a study of blood T cell repertoires in COVID-19. The table came from immunoSEQ multiplex PCR; TCRdb's copy has only in-frame clones and leaves some out. The sample lists roughly 140,000 clones; approximately 83% were seen once. Specimen: peripheral blood. The source of these receptors is a woman aged 55-70 years with COVID-19, enrolled during active disease.

The chain joins TRBV5-1 to TRBJ1-6; 9 bases map to TRBD1. V was clipped by 4 bases and J by 8 bases; unmatched bases: 13. The CDR3 length is 17 residues. The germline V gene has CDR1 SGHRS and CDR2 YFSETQ. The CDR3 loop is CASSRPGQGIGDSPLHF. CDR3 sequence (DNA): TGCGCCAGCAGCCGCCCGGGACAGGGAATCGGAGATTCACCCCTCCACTTT. The full variable domain, in which reference TRBV5-1 and TRBJ1-6 provide the parts outside the CDR3, is KAGVTQTPRYLIKTRGQQVTLSCSPISGHRSVSWYQQTPGQGLQFLFEYFSETQRNKGNFPGRFSGRQFSNSRSEMNVSTLELGDSALYLCASSRPGQGIGDSPLHFGNGTRLTVT.

The chain has TRBV9 and TRBJ2-1; maybe TRBD2 (5 bases). Trimming cost V 0 bases and J 6 bases, with 16 bases left between them. This CDR3 has 16 residues. Germline CDR1 is SGDLS and CDR2 is YYNGEE. The CDR3 reads CASSVAGSEGINEQFF. The CDR3 nucleotides are TGTGCCAGCAGCGTAGCGGGTAGTGAGGGTATCAATGAGCAGTTCTTC.

The CDR3 sequence: CASSGGGLGQETQYF. CDR3 DNA: TGTGCCAGCAGCGGAGGAGGGCTCGGGCAAGAGACCCAGTACTTC. The chain links TRBV9 to TRBJ2-5; D possibly corresponds to TRBD2 (6 bases). The germline V and J ends were trimmed by 3 bases and 2 bases, with 14 bases remaining between them. This CDR3 has 15 residues. Germline-derived CDR1 and CDR2 are SGDLS and YYNGEE.

The rearrangement links TRBV2 to TRBJ1-5; no clear D. The CDR3 is 13 amino acids. Trimming shortened V by 2 bases and J by 3 bases, and 5 bases separated the two germline ends. In germline, CDR1 is SNHLY, CDR2 FYNNEI. The CDR3 coding sequence is TGTGCCAGCAGTGAAACAGACAATCAGCCCCAGCATTTT. Translation: CASSETDNQPQHF.

The rearrangement uses TRBV6-5 and TRBJ1-3; 7 bases are a match to TRBD1. The germline gives CDR1 MNHEY, CDR2 SVGAGI. The CDR3 length is 14 residues. Trimming at V came to 8 bases and at J to 4 bases, leaving 8 bases not matched to a gene. The CDR3 region is CASGTGERGNTIYF. CDR3 bases: TGTGCCAGCGGCACAGGGGAAAGGGGAAACACCATATATTTT.

J is TRBJ2-7 and V is TRBV9; 12 bases line up with TRBD2. This CDR3 spans 15 amino acids. Germline V gene data show CDR1 as SGDLS and CDR2 as YYNGEE. The trim removed 4 bases at V and 6 bases at J, leaving 8 bases unmatched. The CDR3 protein is CASSPRLAGAGEQYF. In DNA form, the CDR3 reads TGTGCCAGCAGCCCTAGACTAGCGGGGGCGGGCGAGCAGTACTTC.

The chain combines TRBV15 with TRBJ2-1, with D maybe TRBD2 (7 bases). CDR3 length: 15 residues. Trimming cost V 6 bases and J 0 bases, with 12 bases left between them. Germline CDR1 LNHNV, CDR2 YYDKDF (reference sequence). The CDR3 loop reads CATRGGASSYNEQFF. CDR3 nucleotide sequence: TGTGCCACCAGGGGGGGGGCTAGCTCCTACAATGAGCAGTTCTTC.

This chain links TRBV5-4 with TRBJ2-1; TRBD1 matches 7 bases. CDR1 is SGHNT and CDR2 is YYREEE in the germline V gene (reference sequence). The CDR3 is made up of 16 amino acids. V was clipped by 4 bases and J by 1 base; unmatched bases: 8. The CDR3: CASSVDRARSYNEQFF. The CDR3 coding sequence is TGTGCCAGCAGCGTCGACAGGGCCAGGTCCTACAATGAGCAGTTCTTC.

The rearrangement links TRBV30 to TRBJ2-5, with D possibly being TRBD1 (6 bases). Trimming shortened V by 4 bases and J by 5 bases, and 20 bases separated the two germline ends. CDR1 is GTSNPN and CDR2 is SVGIG in the germline V gene (reference sequence). The CDR3 covers 15 residues. The CDR3 nucleotides are TGTGCCTGGACCCCGGGGACAAGCCTGTACGAGACCCAGTACTTC. It encodes CAWTPGTSLYETQYF. Supplemented by reference TRBV30 and TRBJ2-5, the full variable domain reads SQTIHQWPATLVQPVGSPLSLECTVEGTSNPNLYWYRQAAGRGLQLLFYSVGIGQISSEVPQNLSASRPQDRQFILSSKKLLLSDSGFYLCAWTPGTSLYETQYFGPGTRLLVL.

The V call is TRBV19, the J call TRBJ2-3; TRBD2 might be the D (6 bases). V dropped 1 base and J dropped 1 base, with 12 bases sitting between them. CDR1 LNHDA and CDR2 SQIVND come from the germline V gene (reference sequence). The CDR3 is 16 amino acids. DNA for the CDR3: TGTGCCAGTAGTATAGGCACACTAGCAGGCACAGATACGCAGTATTTT. Amino acids: CASSIGTLAGTDTQYF.

This clone showed up just a few times. This chain joins TRBV18 and TRBJ1-3; D might be TRBD1 (6 bases). Germline V lookup: CDR1 KGHSH, CDR2 LQKENI. The CDR3 sequence is 15 residues long. The ends were cut back, 6 bases at V and 0 bases at J, with 12 bases in the middle. The CDR3 spells CASSSDRSSGNTIYF. The DNA for the CDR3 is TGTGCCAGCTCTTCCGACAGGTCCTCTGGAAACACCATATATTTT.

The V gene is TRBV29-1, the J gene TRBJ1-1, with unresolved D. Trimming took off 7 bases at V and 0 bases at J, with 12 bases between the two ends. The CDR3 has 13 amino acids. The germline V gene has CDR1 SQVTM and CDR2 ANQGSEA. CDR3 sequence: CSAPTDLNTEAFF. CDR3 nucleotide sequence: TGCAGCGCACCGACTGATCTGAACACTGAAGCTTTCTTT.

V and J are TRBV27 and TRBJ2-7; 7 nucleotides match TRBD1. The CDR3 runs to 16 residues. From germline, CDR1 is MNHEY and CDR2 SMNVEV (reference sequence). J was trimmed by 3 bases and V by 5 bases; bases with no gene match: 13. The CDR3 DNA is TGTGCCAGCAGTCCTACCCCCGGGACAGCGAGCTACGAGCAGTACTTC. Protein product: CASSPTPGTASYEQYF.

The CDR3 bases are TGTGCCAGTAGTAGGGAGGCCGGGACAGGGTTGTACGAGCAGTACTTC. Translation gives CASSREAGTGLYEQYF. The chain joins TRBV19 to TRBJ2-7; 9 bases line up with TRBD1. Trimming took 4 bases from V and 4 from J; bases not matched to a gene: 11. Germline V lookup: CDR1 LNHDA, CDR2 SQIVND (reference sequence). This CDR3 has 16 amino acids.

This clone turned up a few times. The chain combines TRBV29-1 with TRBJ1-3; D not resolved. Germline CDR1 reads SQVTM; CDR2 reads ANQGSEA. The V end lost 4 bases, the J end lost 1 base, and 11 bases lay between the germline ends. This CDR3 is 14 amino acids long. The CDR3 spells CSVGISGSGNTIYF. The CDR3 bases are TGCAGCGTTGGGATTTCAGGATCTGGAAACACCATATATTTT. The whole variable domain, remainder taken from reference TRBV29-1 and TRBJ1-3, is SAVISQKPSRDICQRGTSLTIQCQVDSQVTMMFWYRQQPGQSLTLIATANQGSEATYESGFVIDKFPISRPNLTFSTLTVSNMSPEDSSIYLCSVGISGSGNTIYFGEGSWLTVV.

The rearrangement joins TRBV11-2 to TRBJ2-3; 9 bases map to TRBD2. Trimming cost V 2 bases and J 9 bases; bases outside gene matches: 6. This CDR3 contains 14 residues. CDR1 is SGHAT, CDR2 FQNNGV, per germline. Written as DNA, the CDR3 is TGTGCCAGCAGCTTACGACTAGCGGCCGTGACGCAGTATTTT. Encoded protein: CASSLRLAAVTQYF.

V usage is TRBV25-1 and J usage is TRBJ1-1; possible D gene TRBD1, 6 bases. Germline V gene lookup returns CDR1 MGHDK and CDR2 SYGVNS. This CDR3 is 13 amino acids long. Trimming left V 6 bases short and J 1 base short, with 9 bases between. CDR3 DNA: TGTGCCAGCAGCCGGACAGAGAACACTGAAGCTTTCTTT. Translated: CASSRTENTEAFF.

The chain couples TRBV6-5 to TRBJ2-3, with TRBD2 matching 10 bases. Germline V gene sequence: CDR1 MNHEY, CDR2 SVGAGI. The CDR3 is 15 amino acids. V gave up 6 bases and J gave up 3 bases; unmatched junction bases: 6. The CDR3 DNA follows: TGTGCCAGCAGCCGTGCTAGCGGGGGTACAGATACGCAGTATTTT. Translated, it gives CASSRASGGTDTQYF.

The chain couples TRBV23-1 to TRBJ2-2; D may be TRBD2 (5 bases). TRBV23-1 is an ORF for which the function is uncertain. CDR3 length equals 15 residues. Trimming shortened V by 0 bases and J by 3 bases, and 8 bases separated the two germline ends. In nucleotides, the CDR3 is TGCGCCAGCAGTCAATCGAGGGTGTACACCGGGGAGCTGTTTTTT. Encoded protein: CASSQSRVYTGELFF.

The chain links TRBV2 to TRBJ2-1; 10 bases are a match to TRBD1. The V gene end was trimmed by 7 bases and the J gene end by 7 bases; junction bases not matched to a gene: 7. Per the germline V gene, CDR1 is SNHLY and CDR2 is FYNNEI. This CDR3 contains 14 residues. The CDR3, as DNA: TGTGCCAGCATGCCGGGACAGGGGCAAAATGAGCAGTTCTTC. It is translated as CASMPGQGQNEQFF.

V and J are TRBV4-3 and TRBJ2-5, with 8 nucleotides matching TRBD1. The germline V gene has CDR1 LGHNA and CDR2 YSLEER. This CDR3 comprises 15 residues. V shed 1 base and J 4 bases; nucleotides not matched to a gene: 5. The CDR3 DNA reads as TGCGCCAGCAGCCAAGGACAGGGGACGGGAGAGACCCAGTACTTC. Protein product: CASSQGQGTGETQYF.

The chain has TRBV5-6 and TRBJ2-7; TRBD1 aligns across 9 bases. The CDR3 is 16 residues long. J was trimmed by 4 bases and V by 0 bases; bases with no gene match: 8. In germline, CDR1 is SGHDT, CDR2 YYEEEE. Here the CDR3 reads CASSLGWGTGPYEQYF. The DNA for the CDR3 is TGTGCCAGCAGCTTGGGGTGGGGGACAGGGCCTTACGAGCAGTACTTC.